One and the same sample provided the 9 T cell receptor beta chains below, sequenced in a study of siplizumab effects on memory and regulatory T cells (dated 2019 in TCRdb). Libraries were made using the immunoSEQ multiplex PCR assay. Here the immuneACCESS table is served through TCRdb, limited to in-frame sequences with V and J called. Missing clones are a known gap in these copies; in checked studies unresolved V genes cover under half, and the rest lacks a known reason. This sample lists tens of thousands of clones; 93% were detected once. The ten largest clones represent around 5% of the sample. The sample consisted of CD8+ T cells sorted from blood. These TCRs come from a human donor in good health.

The J gene is TRBJ1-1, the V gene TRBV11-3, with TRBD1 as a possible D gene (5 bases). This CDR3 has 12 residues. The V gene lost 5 bases and the J gene lost 4 bases, with 8 bases spanning the gap. Germline CDR1 reads SGHNT; CDR2 reads YENEEA. CDR3 nucleotides: TGTGCCAGCAGCGGGGCCGGCACTGAAGCTTTCTTT. This sequence encodes CASSGAGTEAFF.

Note on this clone: The same CDR3 is also encoded by other DNA sequences in this sample. J is TRBJ1-1 and V is TRBV7-9; D gene unclear. The V end was cut by 1 base, the J end by 3 bases, with 3 bases between. CDR1 and CDR2 from the germline V gene are SEHNR and FQNEAQ (reference sequence). The CDR3 runs to 12 residues. The CDR3 region is CASSLGYTEAFF. CDR3 DNA sequence: TGTGCCAGCAGCTTAGGTTACACTGAAGCTTTCTTT.

V usage is TRBV7-9 and J usage is TRBJ2-7; weak D call: TRBD2 (6 bases). The CDR3 spans 12 residues. Germline V CDR1 and CDR2: SEHNR, FQNEAQ (reference sequence). V was trimmed by 4 bases and J by 5 bases, leaving 9 bases between them. The CDR3: CASSSGGNEQYF. As DNA, the CDR3 is TGTGCCAGCAGCTCCGGAGGGAACGAGCAGTACTTC.

The sample holds one count of this clone. The chain joins TRBV5-6 to TRBJ2-7; no reliable D call. This CDR3 spans 14 amino acids. Per the germline V gene, CDR1 is SGHDT and CDR2 is YYEEEE. Between the trimmed V and J ends, which lost 0 bases and 3 bases, there was a span of 10 bases. This CDR3 is CASSLVAAYYEQYF. In nucleotides, the CDR3 is TGTGCCAGCAGCTTGGTGGCAGCATACTACGAGCAGTACTTC.

This chain connects TRBV6-1 to TRBJ1-6; TRBD1 aligns across 7 bases. This CDR3 is 14 amino acids long. V shed 9 bases, J shed 5 bases, and the junction held 7 bases outside the gene matches. In germline, CDR1 is MNHNS, CDR2 SASEGT. CDR3 region: CASTSGTDNSPLHF. CDR3 nucleotide sequence: TGTGCCAGTACATCGGGGACAGATAATTCACCCCTCCACTTT.

This sequence joins TRBV14 and TRBJ2-5; 8 bases are a match to TRBD1. The CDR3 is 15 amino acids. After removal of 3 bases from V and 7 bases from J, the junction contained 10 bases not matched to a gene. Per germline, CDR1 SGHDN and CDR2 FVKESK. CDR3 sequence (DNA): TGTGCCAGCAGCCACCTTGGACAGGGCCCAGGGACCCAGTACTTC. This encodes CASSHLGQGPGTQYF.

As to this clone: Within the sample, other DNA sequences also encode this same CDR3. The rearrangement joins TRBV4-1 to TRBJ1-5, with 9 bases aligning to TRBD1. Germline V CDR1 and CDR2: MGHRA, YSYEKL. V was pared by 4 bases and J by 4 bases, with 2 bases of the junction left unmatched. This CDR3 is 14 amino acids long. Here the CDR3 reads CASSLDRGNQPQHF. For the CDR3, the DNA is TGCGCCAGCAGCCTGGACAGGGGAAATCAGCCCCAGCATTTT.

The rearrangement joins TRBV7-9 to TRBJ2-1; the match to TRBD1 covers 8 bases. Germline V CDR1 and CDR2: SEHNR, FQNEAQ (reference sequence). The CDR3 sequence is 18 residues long. V lost 1 base, J lost 6 bases, and 14 bases stayed unmatched. CDR3 residues: CASSLDTDRETPINEQFF. As DNA, the CDR3 is TGTGCCAGCAGCTTAGATACGGACAGGGAGACTCCTATCAATGAGCAGTTCTTC.

This rearrangement joins TRBV19 to TRBJ1-5, with 8 bases aligning to TRBD1. The germline gives CDR1 LNHDA, CDR2 SQIVND (reference sequence). The CDR3 is made up of 15 amino acids. V trimming: 7 bases; J trimming: 3 bases; junction bases outside the gene matches: 8. The CDR3 here is CASTLGTGLNQPQHF. As DNA, the CDR3 is TGTGCCAGTACTCTCGGGACAGGCCTCAATCAGCCCCAGCATTTT.